These 28 T cell receptor beta chains share one sample of origin, sequenced in a study of T-cell memory formation after mild COVID-19. Each CDR3 protein is one row after TCRdb ran MiXCR on the 5' RACE reads. The data contain more than 300,000 distinct CDR3 sequences, roughly 20% of them singletons. Sequencing was carried out using PBMCs or a T cell subset sorted from them (not recorded which). These receptors were collected from a man younger than 35 who had mild COVID-19 (a few samples of this study predate the infection). Cell type and time point are not known.

The V gene is TRBV5-6, the J gene TRBJ2-7; D may correspond to TRBD1 or TRBD2 (6 bases each). Germline lookup yields CDR1 SGHDT and CDR2 YYEEEE. This CDR3 region has 13 residues. Trimming removed 10 bases from V and 6 bases from J, with 20 bases in between. The CDR3 DNA sequence: TGTGCCGGAGGGACCAGGGGCGGTGGCGAGCAGTACGTC. Its protein product is CAGGTRGGGEQYV.

J is TRBJ1-1 and V is TRBV5-1; D possibly corresponds to TRBD1 (5 bases). The germline gives CDR1 SGHRS, CDR2 YFSETQ. Trimming removed 4 bases at V and 5 bases at J, with 12 bases between. The CDR3 extends over 13 amino acids. CDR3 DNA sequence: TGCGCCAGCAGCCAACGACAGATGACTGAAGCTTTCTTT. Translation gives CASSQRQMTEAFF. Supplemented by reference TRBV5-1 and TRBJ1-1, the full variable domain reads KAGVTQTPRYLIKTRGQQVTLSCSPISGHRSVSWYQQTPGQGLQFLFEYFSETQRNKGNFPGRFSGRQFSNSRSEMNVSTLELGDSALYLCASSQRQMTEAFFGQGTRLTVV.

This clonotype has more than one count but fewer than ten. This chain links TRBV12-3 or TRBV12-4 with TRBJ1-6; 7 positions agree with TRBD1. V shed 0 bases, J shed 10 bases, and the junction held 15 bases outside the gene matches. CDR3 size: 18 residues. The CDR3 region is CASSLAGSGGANTSPLHF. The CDR3 DNA reads TGTGCCAGCAGTTTAGCTGGCTCAGGGGGGGCGAATACCTCACCCCTCCACTTT.

The CDR3 protein is CASSYSPGRSYEQYV. DNA for the CDR3: TGTGCCAGCAGTTACTCGCCGGGACGGTCCTACGAGCAGTACGTC. The chain links TRBV6-2 or TRBV6-3 to TRBJ2-7; the D gene could be TRBD1 or TRBD2 (5 bases each). CDR1 is MNHEY and CDR2 is SVGEGT in the germline V gene. V lost 0 bases, J lost 1 base, and 10 bases lay in between. This CDR3 spans 15 amino acids.

This clonotype turned up a few times. The CDR3 nucleotides are TGTGCCAGCAGCCCCCGGTCCGGGAATGAGCAGTTCTTC. Protein sequence: CASSPRSGNEQFF. V is TRBV7-2 and J is TRBJ2-1; D is unresolved. Between the trimmed V and J ends, which lost 5 bases and 7 bases, there was a span of 12 bases. The CDR3 runs to 13 residues. CDR1 is SGHTA, CDR2 FQGNSA, per germline.

This clonotype was seen more than once but under ten times. J is TRBJ1-1 and V is TRBV18, with unresolved D. The CDR3 covers 16 residues. Germline CDR1 KGHSH, CDR2 LQKENI. V dropped 0 bases and J dropped 0 bases, with 11 bases sitting between them. This chain's CDR3 is CASSPPAGPMNTEAFF. The CDR3 nucleotides read TGTGCCAGCTCACCACCGGCCGGGCCCATGAACACTGAAGCTTTCTTT.

This clonotype has just a few counts. The J gene is TRBJ1-2, the V gene TRBV29-1; D is unclear. The V gene's germline CDR1 is SQVTM and CDR2 ANQGSEA. CDR3 length equals 12 residues. Trimming took off 3 bases at V and 5 bases at J, with 10 bases between the two ends. The CDR3 bases are TGCAGCGTTGATGTAGGAGGTTATGGCTACACCTTC. As protein: CSVDVGGYGYTF.

The rearrangement uses TRBV4-1 and TRBJ1-6; perhaps TRBD1 as D (5 bases). Trimming shortened V by 0 bases and J by 10 bases, and 16 bases separated the two germline ends. Looked up from germline, CDR1 is MGHRA and CDR2 is YSYEKL. This CDR3 is built from 16 residues. The CDR3 DNA reads as TGCGCCAGCAGCCAAGAAGGGGCAGGGCTTGTCTCACCCCTCCACTTT. Encoded protein: CASSQEGAGLVSPLHF.

The V gene is TRBV5-5, the J gene TRBJ1-1; the D gene is possibly TRBD1 (6 bases). V dropped 3 bases and J dropped 2 bases, with 11 bases sitting between them. The CDR3 runs 14 residues. Looked up from germline, CDR1 is SGHKS and CDR2 is YYEKEE (reference sequence). DNA for the CDR3: TGTGCCAGCAGCTCCTACAGGGTTAACACTGAAGCTTTCTTT. Its translation is CASSSYRVNTEAFF.

The chain has TRBV5-1 and TRBJ1-1; TRBD1 aligns across 9 bases. Germline V gene data show CDR1 as SGHRS and CDR2 as YFSETQ. The CDR3 is 13 residues long. Trimming cost V 7 bases and J 4 bases; bases outside gene matches: 5. The CDR3 nucleotides are TGCGCCAGCGGACAGGGGCTGAGCACTGAAGCTTTCTTT. It yields the protein CASGQGLSTEAFF.

This clonotype was observed a handful of times. This chain links TRBV10-3 with TRBJ2-2; 8 nucleotides align to TRBD1. Per the germline V gene, CDR1 is ENHRY and CDR2 is SYGVKD. This CDR3 is built from 14 residues. The trim removed 8 bases at V and 1 base at J, leaving 3 bases unmatched. The CDR3 is CAIGGTGNTGELFF. The CDR3 coding sequence is TGTGCCATCGGAGGGACAGGGAACACCGGGGAGCTGTTTTTT.

This clonotype was counted a few times. V usage is TRBV2 and J usage is TRBJ1-5; 8 bases fit TRBD1. The germline V gene encodes CDR1 SNHLY and CDR2 FYNNEI. There are 13 residues in the CDR3. J lost 2 bases, V lost 6 bases, and 0 bases had no gene match. The CDR3 bases are TGTGCCAGCAGGGACAGGGGCAATCAGCCCCAGCATTTT. Translating gives CASRDRGNQPQHF.

This clonotype occurred a few times. The chain couples TRBV7-2 to TRBJ2-5; 12 nucleotides agree with TRBD2. The length of the CDR3 is 16 residues. The V gene's germline CDR1 is SGHTA and CDR2 FQGNSA. With V trimmed by 1 base and J by 7 bases, 7 bases remained unmatched. The chain's CDR3 is CASSLVLAGGNGTQYF. The CDR3 DNA reads as TGTGCCAGCAGCTTAGTACTAGCGGGGGGTAACGGGACCCAGTACTTC.

The chain couples TRBV20-1 to TRBJ1-6; 8 bases fit TRBD1. V dropped 3 bases and J dropped 7; count of bases not matched to a gene: 5. Germline V CDR1 and CDR2: DFQATT, SNEGSKA (reference sequence). CDR3 length: 14 amino acids. CDR3 DNA sequence: TGCAGTGCTAGTCCGACAGGGGTGAATTCACCCCTCCACTTT. Amino acid sequence: CSASPTGVNSPLHF.

This chain links TRBV5-1 with TRBJ1-6, with a weak D call TRBD1 (6 bases). Germline CDR1 SGHRS, CDR2 YFSETQ. The CDR3 consists of 17 residues. V was shortened by 1 base and J by 6 bases, with 17 bases between the two germline ends. For the CDR3, the DNA is TGCGCCAGCAGCTTGAGAGGACCGGGACAAATTAATTCACCCCTCCACTTT. Its protein product is CASSLRGPGQINSPLHF.

The V and J genes are TRBV7-3 and TRBJ1-1; maybe TRBD1 (6 bases). Per germline, CDR1 SGHTA and CDR2 FQGTGA. This CDR3 region has 12 residues. V was pared by 5 bases and J by 8 bases, with 12 bases between. The CDR3, as DNA: TGTGCCAGCAGCCAACAGGGCGGAGAAGCTTTCTTT. Residues: CASSQQGGEAFF.

This sequence joins TRBV3-1 and TRBJ2-5; 8 nucleotides align to TRBD2. Looked up from germline, CDR1 is LGHDT and CDR2 is YNNKEL (reference sequence). With V trimmed by 4 bases and J by 0 bases, 7 bases remained unmatched. The CDR3 sequence is 16 residues long. This chain's CDR3 is CASSPSGRGDQETQYF. As DNA, the CDR3 is TGTGCCAGCAGCCCCTCGGGGCGGGGGGACCAAGAGACCCAGTACTTC.

The V and J genes are TRBV5-4 and TRBJ2-3; unclear D gene. CDR3 length: 12 residues. Per germline, CDR1 SGHNT and CDR2 YYREEE (reference sequence). Trimming cost V 0 bases and J 7 bases, with 6 bases left between them. This CDR3 reads CASSLVGNTQYF. CDR3 bases: TGTGCCAGCAGCTTGGTAGGGAATACGCAGTATTTT.

Many counts were recorded for this clonotype. The chain joins TRBV20-1 to TRBJ1-4; no definite D call. CDR3 length equals 13 residues. Germline values: CDR1 DFQATT, CDR2 SNEGSKA (reference sequence). Trimming removed 2 bases at V and 8 bases at J, with 12 bases between. CDR3 protein: CSARITVQEKLFF. The CDR3 DNA reads TGCAGTGCTAGAATTACAGTCCAAGAAAAACTGTTTTTT.

This clonotype was observed a few times. The chain combines TRBV12-3 or TRBV12-4 with TRBJ2-7, with D possibly being TRBD1 or TRBD2 (5 bases each). The V end lost 5 bases, the J end lost 4 bases, and 9 bases lay between the germline ends. The CDR3 is 12 amino acids. CDR3 region: CASSRDGYEQYV. The CDR3 coding sequence is TGTGCCAGCAGTAGGGACGGATACGAGCAGTACGTC.

The V call is TRBV27, the J call TRBJ2-2; D ambiguous. The CDR3 loop spans 14 amino acids. Trimming took off 2 bases at V and 3 bases at J, with 7 bases between the two ends. Germline CDR1 is MNHEY and CDR2 is SMNVEV (reference sequence). The CDR3 reads CASSLTADTGELFF. The DNA for the CDR3 is TGTGCCAGCAGTTTAACTGCCGACACCGGGGAGCTGTTTTTT.

V is TRBV6-2 or TRBV6-3 and J is TRBJ2-7; D possibly corresponds to TRBD1 (6 bases). The germline V gene has CDR1 MNHEY and CDR2 SVGEGT. The ends were cut back, 5 bases at V and 0 bases at J, with 11 bases in the middle. The length of the CDR3 is 14 residues. The DNA for the CDR3 is TGTGCCAGCAGTCGACAGGAGATCTCCTACGAGCAGTACTTC. This gives the protein CASSRQEISYEQYF.

The J gene is TRBJ2-7, the V gene TRBV7-9; unclear D gene. The length of the CDR3 is 13 residues. V was trimmed by 4 bases and J by 6 bases, leaving 13 bases between them. The V gene's germline CDR1 is SEHNR and CDR2 FQNEAQ (reference sequence). CDR3 DNA: TGTGCCAGCAGCTCGTCCCTTGGGCCCGAGCAGTACGTC. The encoded protein is CASSSSLGPEQYV.

This clonotype was counted many times. V usage is TRBV20-1 and J usage is TRBJ1-1; no definite D call. Germline values: CDR1 DFQATT, CDR2 SNEGSKA (reference sequence). This CDR3 is 12 amino acids long. Trimming took off 1 base at V and 3 bases at J, with 6 bases between the two ends. For the CDR3, the DNA is TGCAGTGCTAGAGCTAGGGACACTGAAGCTTTCTTT. Its protein product is CSARARDTEAFF.

The rearrangement uses TRBV20-1 and TRBJ1-2, with D unresolved. CDR1 is DFQATT, CDR2 SNEGSKA, per germline (reference sequence). The CDR3 is 13 residues long. The V and J ends lost 3 bases and 8 bases respectively, with 16 bases between them. The CDR3 DNA is TGCAGTGCTAGGGACTCCTCAAAGGTGGGCTACACCTTC. It encodes CSARDSSKVGYTF.

This chain joins TRBV9 and TRBJ2-6; D is perhaps TRBD1 or TRBD2 (5 bases each). V shed 4 bases and J shed 0 bases, with 20 bases lying between them. Germline lookup yields CDR1 SGDLS and CDR2 YYNGEE. This CDR3 is built from 19 residues. CDR3 sequence (DNA): TGTGCCAGCAGCCAGGGTCCCGGGACGGGGACCTCTGGGGCCAACGTCCTGACTTTC. It encodes CASSQGPGTGTSGANVLTF. The whole variable domain, remainder taken from reference TRBV9 and TRBJ2-6, is DSGVTQTPKHLITATGQRVTLRCSPRSGDLSVYWYQQSLDQGLQFLIQYYNGEERAKGNILERFSAQQFPDLHSELNLSSLELGDSALYFCASSQGPGTGTSGANVLTFGAGSRLTVL.

The rearrangement joins TRBV6-5 to TRBJ2-3; 9 nucleotides align to TRBD2. Germline loops: CDR1 MNHEY, CDR2 SVGAGI. V gave up 5 bases and J gave up 5 bases; unmatched junction bases: 11. CDR3 size: 16 residues. In nucleotides, the CDR3 is TGTGCCAGCAGTACGGGGAGCGGGGGGAGAGGAGATACGCAGTATTTT. It codes for CASSTGSGGRGDTQYF.

V and J are TRBV10-3 and TRBJ1-1, with D possibly matching TRBD1 (6 bases). The ends were cut back, 5 bases at V and 4 bases at J, with 14 bases in the middle. The CDR3 sequence is 14 residues long. The germline gives CDR1 ENHRY, CDR2 SYGVKD. The CDR3 spells CAISRQERVTEAFF. CDR3 in DNA: TGTGCCATCAGTCGACAGGAACGGGTCACTGAAGCTTTCTTT.